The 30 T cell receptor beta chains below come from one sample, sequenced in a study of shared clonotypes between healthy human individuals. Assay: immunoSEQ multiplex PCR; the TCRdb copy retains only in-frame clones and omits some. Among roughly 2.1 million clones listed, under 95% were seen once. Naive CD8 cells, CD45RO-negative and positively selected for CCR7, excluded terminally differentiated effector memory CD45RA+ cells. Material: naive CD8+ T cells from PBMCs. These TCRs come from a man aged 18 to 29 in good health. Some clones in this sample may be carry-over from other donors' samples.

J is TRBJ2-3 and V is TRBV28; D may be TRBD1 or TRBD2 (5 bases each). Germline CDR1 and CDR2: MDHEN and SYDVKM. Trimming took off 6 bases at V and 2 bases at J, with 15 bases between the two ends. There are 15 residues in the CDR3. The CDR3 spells CASRGPGEPTDTQYF. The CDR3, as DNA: TGTGCCAGCAGGGGACCTGGGGAGCCCACAGATACGCAGTATTTT.

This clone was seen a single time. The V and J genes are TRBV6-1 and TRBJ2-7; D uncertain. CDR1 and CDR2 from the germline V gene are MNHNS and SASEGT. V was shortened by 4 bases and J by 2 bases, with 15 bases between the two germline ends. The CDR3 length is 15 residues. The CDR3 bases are TGTGCCAGCAGTGGCCCAGGTGGGTTCACCTACGAGCAGTACTTC. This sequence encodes CASSGPGGFTYEQYF.

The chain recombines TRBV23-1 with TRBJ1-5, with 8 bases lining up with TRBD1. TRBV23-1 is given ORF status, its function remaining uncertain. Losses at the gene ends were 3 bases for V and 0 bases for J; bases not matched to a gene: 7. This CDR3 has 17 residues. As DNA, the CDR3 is TGCGCCAGCAGTCACCTCGGGACAGGATATAGCAATCAGCCCCAGCATTTT. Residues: CASSHLGTGYSNQPQHF.

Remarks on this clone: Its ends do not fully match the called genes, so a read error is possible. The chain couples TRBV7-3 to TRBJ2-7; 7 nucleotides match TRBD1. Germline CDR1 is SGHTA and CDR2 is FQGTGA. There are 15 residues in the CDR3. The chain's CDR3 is CASSSRGRTGLLPLF. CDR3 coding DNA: TGTGCCAGCAGCTCCCGGGGTCGGACAGGCCTTCTCCCGCTCTTC.

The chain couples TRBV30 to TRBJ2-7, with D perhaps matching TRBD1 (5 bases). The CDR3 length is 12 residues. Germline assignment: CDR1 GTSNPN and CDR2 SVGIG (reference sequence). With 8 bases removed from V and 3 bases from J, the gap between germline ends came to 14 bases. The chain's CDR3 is CAGTTGFYEQYF. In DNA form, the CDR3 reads TGTGCCGGAACTACAGGTTTCTACGAGCAGTACTTC.

CDR3 nucleotide sequence: TGTGCCAGCTCCGATCAGGGACAGACCTACGAGCAGTACTTC. This gives the protein CASSDQGQTYEQYF. J is TRBJ2-7 and V is TRBV28, with TRBD1 identical over 7 bases. Trimming removed 8 bases from V and 2 bases from J; junction bases left unmatched: 9. CDR3 length equals 14 residues. Germline loops: CDR1 MDHEN, CDR2 SYDVKM. Based on the CDR3 plus reference TRBV28 and TRBJ2-7, the full variable domain is DVKVTQSSRYLVKRTGEKVFLECVQDMDHENMFWYRQDPGLGLRLIYFSYDVKMKEKGDIPEGYSVSREKKERFSLILESASTNQTSMYLCASSDQGQTYEQYFGPGTRLTVT.

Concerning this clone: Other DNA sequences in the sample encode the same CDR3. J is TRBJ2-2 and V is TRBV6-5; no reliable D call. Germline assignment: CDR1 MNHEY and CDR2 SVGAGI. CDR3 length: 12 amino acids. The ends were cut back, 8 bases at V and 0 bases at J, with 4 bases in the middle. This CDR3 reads CASRTNTGELFF. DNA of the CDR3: TGTGCCAGCCGTACGAACACCGGGGAGCTGTTTTTT.

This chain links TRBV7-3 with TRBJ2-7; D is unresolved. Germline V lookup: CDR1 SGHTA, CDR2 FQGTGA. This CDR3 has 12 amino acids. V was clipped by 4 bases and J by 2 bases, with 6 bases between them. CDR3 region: CASSSDTYEQYF. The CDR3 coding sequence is TGTGCCAGCAGCTCGGATACCTACGAGCAGTACTTC.

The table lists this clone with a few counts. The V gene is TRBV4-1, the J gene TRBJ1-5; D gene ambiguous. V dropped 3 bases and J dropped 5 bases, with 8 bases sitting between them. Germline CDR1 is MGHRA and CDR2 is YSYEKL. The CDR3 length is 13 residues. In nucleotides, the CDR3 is TGCGCCAGCAGCCACCTCACGGATCAGCCCCAGCATTTT. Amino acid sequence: CASSHLTDQPQHF.

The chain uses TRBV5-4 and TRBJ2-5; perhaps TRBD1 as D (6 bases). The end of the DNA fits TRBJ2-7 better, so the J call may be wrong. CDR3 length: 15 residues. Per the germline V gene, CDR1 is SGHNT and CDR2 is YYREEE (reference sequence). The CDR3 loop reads CASSARTVGYAEQYF. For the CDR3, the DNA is TGTGCCAGCAGCGCAAGGACAGTCGGGTATGCCGAGCAGTACTTC.

The CDR3 reads CASSPRGQGNEQFF. Written as DNA, the CDR3 is TGCGCCAGCAGCCCGAGGGGACAGGGCAATGAGCAGTTCTTC. The V gene is TRBV4-1, the J gene TRBJ2-1; 9 nucleotides line up with TRBD1. The CDR3 is 14 amino acids. Per the germline V gene, CDR1 is MGHRA and CDR2 is YSYEKL. With 4 bases clipped from V and 6 bases from J, the junction kept 4 bases outside the gene matches.

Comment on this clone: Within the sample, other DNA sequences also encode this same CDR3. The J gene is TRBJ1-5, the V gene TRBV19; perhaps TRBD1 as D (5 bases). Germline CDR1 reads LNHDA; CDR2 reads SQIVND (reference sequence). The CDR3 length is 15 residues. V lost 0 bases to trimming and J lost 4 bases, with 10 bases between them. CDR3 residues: CASSIDRGGNQPQHF. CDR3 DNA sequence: TGTGCCAGTAGTATAGATCGTGGGGGGAATCAGCCCCAGCATTTT.

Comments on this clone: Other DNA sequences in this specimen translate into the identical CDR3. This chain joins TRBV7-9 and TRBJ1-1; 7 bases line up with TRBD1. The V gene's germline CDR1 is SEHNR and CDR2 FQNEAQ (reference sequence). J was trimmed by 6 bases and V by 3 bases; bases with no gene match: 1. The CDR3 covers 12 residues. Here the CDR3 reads CASSFGQAEAFF. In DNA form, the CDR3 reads TGTGCCAGCAGCTTTGGACAGGCTGAAGCTTTCTTT.

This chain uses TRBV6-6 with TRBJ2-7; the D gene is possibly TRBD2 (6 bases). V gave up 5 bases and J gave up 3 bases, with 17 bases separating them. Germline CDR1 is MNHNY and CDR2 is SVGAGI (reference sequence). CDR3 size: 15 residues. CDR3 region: CASSDRDSGLYEQYF. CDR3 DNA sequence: TGTGCCAGCAGTGACCGGGACTCCGGCCTCTACGAGCAGTACTTC.

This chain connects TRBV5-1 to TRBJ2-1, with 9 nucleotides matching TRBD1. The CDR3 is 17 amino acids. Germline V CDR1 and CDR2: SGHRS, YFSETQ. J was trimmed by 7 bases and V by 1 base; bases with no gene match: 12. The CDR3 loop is CASSLHRGTGSRNEQFF. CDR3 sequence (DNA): TGCGCCAGCAGCTTGCATCGCGGGACAGGGTCTAGGAATGAGCAGTTCTTC.

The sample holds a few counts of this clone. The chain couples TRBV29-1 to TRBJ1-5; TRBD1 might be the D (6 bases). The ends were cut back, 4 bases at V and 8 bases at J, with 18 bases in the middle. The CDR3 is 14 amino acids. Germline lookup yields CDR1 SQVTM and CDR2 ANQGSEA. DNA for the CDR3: TGCAGCGTTGTTCTGCGAGGGGGTGCGGAGCCCCAGCATTTT. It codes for CSVVLRGGAEPQHF.

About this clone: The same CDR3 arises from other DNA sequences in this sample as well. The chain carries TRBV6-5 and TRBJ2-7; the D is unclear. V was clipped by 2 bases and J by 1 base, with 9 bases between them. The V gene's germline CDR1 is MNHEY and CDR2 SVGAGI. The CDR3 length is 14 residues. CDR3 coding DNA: TGTGCCAGCAGTTACGGCGGCGGATCCTACGAGCAGTACTTC. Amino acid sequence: CASSYGGGSYEQYF.

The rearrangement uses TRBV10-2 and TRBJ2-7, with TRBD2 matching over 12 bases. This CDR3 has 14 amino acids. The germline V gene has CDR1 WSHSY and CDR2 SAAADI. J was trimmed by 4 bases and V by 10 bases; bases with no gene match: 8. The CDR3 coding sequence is TGCGCCACCGTACTAGCGGGAGGCAGTTACGAGCAGTACTTC. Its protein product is CATVLAGGSYEQYF.

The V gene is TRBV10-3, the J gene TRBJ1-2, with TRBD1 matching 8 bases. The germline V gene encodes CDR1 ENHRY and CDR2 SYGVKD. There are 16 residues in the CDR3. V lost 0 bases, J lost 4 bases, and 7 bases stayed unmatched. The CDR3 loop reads CAISESQGARSYGYTF. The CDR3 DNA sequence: TGTGCCATCAGTGAGTCCCAGGGGGCTCGAAGCTATGGCTACACCTTC.

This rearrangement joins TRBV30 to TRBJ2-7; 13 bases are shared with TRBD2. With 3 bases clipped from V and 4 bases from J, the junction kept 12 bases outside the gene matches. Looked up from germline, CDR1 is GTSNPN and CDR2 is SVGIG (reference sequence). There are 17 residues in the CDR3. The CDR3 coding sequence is TGTGCCTGGAGGGAGGACCCGGGACTAGCGGGATATTACGAGCAGTACTTC. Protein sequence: CAWREDPGLAGYYEQYF.

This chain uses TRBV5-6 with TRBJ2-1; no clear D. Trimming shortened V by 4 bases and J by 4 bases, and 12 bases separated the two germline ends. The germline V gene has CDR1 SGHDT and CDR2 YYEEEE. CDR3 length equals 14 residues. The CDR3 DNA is TGTGCCAGCAGCGAAGAGATCAAATACAATGAGCAGTTCTTC. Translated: CASSEEIKYNEQFF.

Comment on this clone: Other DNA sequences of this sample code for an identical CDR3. The CDR3 DNA follows: TGTGCCAGCAGTTGGGGACAGGGTGGCACTGAAGCTTTCTTT. Protein product: CASSWGQGGTEAFF. J is TRBJ1-1 and V is TRBV27, with 9 bases identical to TRBD1. With V trimmed by 4 bases and J by 4 bases, 4 bases remained unmatched. CDR1 is MNHEY, CDR2 SMNVEV, per germline (reference sequence). The CDR3 totals 14 residues.

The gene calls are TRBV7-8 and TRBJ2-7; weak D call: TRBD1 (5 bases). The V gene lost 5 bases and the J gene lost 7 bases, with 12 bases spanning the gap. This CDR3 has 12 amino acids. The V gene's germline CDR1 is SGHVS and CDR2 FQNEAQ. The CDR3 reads CASSPRQWEQYF. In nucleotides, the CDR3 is TGTGCCAGCAGCCCAAGACAGTGGGAGCAGTACTTC.

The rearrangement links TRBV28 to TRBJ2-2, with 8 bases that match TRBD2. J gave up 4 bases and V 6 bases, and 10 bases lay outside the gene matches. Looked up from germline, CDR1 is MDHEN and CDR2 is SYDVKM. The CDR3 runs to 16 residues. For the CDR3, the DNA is TGTGCCAGCAGCTTAGCGGGAACCAAGGGCACCGGGGAGCTGTTTTTT. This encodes CASSLAGTKGTGELFF. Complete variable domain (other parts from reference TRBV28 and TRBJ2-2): DVKVTQSSRYLVKRTGEKVFLECVQDMDHENMFWYRQDPGLGLRLIYFSYDVKMKEKGDIPEGYSVSREKKERFSLILESASTNQTSMYLCASSLAGTKGTGELFFGEGSRLTVL.

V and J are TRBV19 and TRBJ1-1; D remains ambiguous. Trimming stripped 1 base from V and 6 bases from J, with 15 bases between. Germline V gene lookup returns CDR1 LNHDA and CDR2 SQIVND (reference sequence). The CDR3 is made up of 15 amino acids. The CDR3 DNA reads TGTGCCAGTAGTATAGGTAGGGCCGCACACGCTGAAGCTTTCTTT. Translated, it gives CASSIGRAAHAEAFF.

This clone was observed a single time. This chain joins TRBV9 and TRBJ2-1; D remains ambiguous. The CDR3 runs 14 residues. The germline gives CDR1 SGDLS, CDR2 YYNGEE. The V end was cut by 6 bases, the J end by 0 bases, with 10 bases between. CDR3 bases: TGTGCCAGCAATCCCGGTCCCTCCTACAATGAGCAGTTCTTC. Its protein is CASNPGPSYNEQFF.

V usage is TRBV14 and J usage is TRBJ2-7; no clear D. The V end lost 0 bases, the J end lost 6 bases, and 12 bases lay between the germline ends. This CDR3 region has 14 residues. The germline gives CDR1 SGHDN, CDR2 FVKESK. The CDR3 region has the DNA TGTGCCAGCAGCCAAGATGTGCAGGTGGGCGAGCAGTACTTC. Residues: CASSQDVQVGEQYF.

The CDR3 DNA reads as TGTGCCAGCAGTTACCGGCGACACGACATTCAGTACTTC. This translates into CASSYRRHDIQYF. The gene calls are TRBV6-5 and TRBJ2-4, with D uncertain. This CDR3 spans 13 amino acids. V gave up 2 bases and J gave up 8 bases, with 10 bases separating them. CDR1 and CDR2 (germline): MNHEY, SVGAGI.

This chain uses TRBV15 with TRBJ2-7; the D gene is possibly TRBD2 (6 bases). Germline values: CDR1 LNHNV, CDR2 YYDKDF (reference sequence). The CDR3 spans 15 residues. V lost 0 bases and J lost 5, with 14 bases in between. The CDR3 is CATSRDFGGAHEQYF. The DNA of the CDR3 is TGTGCCACCAGCAGAGATTTTGGAGGGGCCCACGAGCAGTACTTC.

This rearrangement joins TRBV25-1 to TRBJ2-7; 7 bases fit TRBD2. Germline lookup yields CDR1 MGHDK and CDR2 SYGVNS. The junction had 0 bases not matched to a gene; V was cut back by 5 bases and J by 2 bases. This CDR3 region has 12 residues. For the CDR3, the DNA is TGTGCCAGCAGTAGCGGGGCCTACGAGCAGTACTTC. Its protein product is CASSSGAYEQYF.